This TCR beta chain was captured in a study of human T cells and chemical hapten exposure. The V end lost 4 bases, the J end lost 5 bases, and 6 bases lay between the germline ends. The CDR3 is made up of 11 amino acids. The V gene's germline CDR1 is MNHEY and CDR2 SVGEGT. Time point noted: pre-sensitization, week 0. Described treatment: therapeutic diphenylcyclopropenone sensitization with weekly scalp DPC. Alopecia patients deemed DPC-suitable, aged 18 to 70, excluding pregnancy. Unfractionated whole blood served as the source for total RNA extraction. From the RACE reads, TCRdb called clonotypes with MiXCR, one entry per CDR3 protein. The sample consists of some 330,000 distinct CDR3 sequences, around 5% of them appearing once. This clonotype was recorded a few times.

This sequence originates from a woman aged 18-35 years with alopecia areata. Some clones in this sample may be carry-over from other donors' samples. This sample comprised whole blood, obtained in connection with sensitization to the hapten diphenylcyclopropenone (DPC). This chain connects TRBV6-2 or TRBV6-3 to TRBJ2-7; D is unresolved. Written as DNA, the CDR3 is TGTGCCAGCAGTTCTGTCCACGAGCAGTACTTC. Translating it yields CASSSVHEQYF.